Reported below is one T cell receptor beta chain. Its antigen is unknown. The data originate from a study of OX40 agonist ivuxolimab in advanced cancers. At the level of the study: Every 2 weeks, ivuxolimab was infused into the patients intravenously at between 0.01 and 10 mg/kg. Participants could have had prior anti-PD-1, anti-PD-L1 or anti-CTLA-4 therapy, and 40% had some. Study conclusions and caveats: Both blood CD4+ and CD8+ T cells showed clonal growth by week 6 at 0.1 to 3.0 mg/kg. Partly responding patients at 0.1-3.0 mg/kg showed some of the smallest clonal expansion.

The CDR3 spans 15 residues. Germline CDR1 and CDR2: SGHAT and FQNNGV. The V and J ends lost 0 bases and 8 bases, in that order; junction bases with no gene match: 3. Generated by immunoSEQ multiplex PCR, the TCRdb table keeps only in-frame clones and is missing some. The profile shows 70,000 to 95,000 clones, about 90% of them singletons. The sample in question was CD4+ or CD8+ T cells sorted from blood, obtained in a trial of the OX40 agonist ivuxolimab. V gene TRBV11-2 combines with J gene TRBJ1-4; 10 bases are shared with TRBD1. The sequence came from an adult with an advanced solid tumor such as melanoma, head and neck, liver or kidney cancer. The CDR3 reads CASSLDGTGVEKLFF. The CDR3, as DNA: TGTGCCAGCAGCTTAGACGGGACAGGGGTGGAAAAACTGTTTTTT.